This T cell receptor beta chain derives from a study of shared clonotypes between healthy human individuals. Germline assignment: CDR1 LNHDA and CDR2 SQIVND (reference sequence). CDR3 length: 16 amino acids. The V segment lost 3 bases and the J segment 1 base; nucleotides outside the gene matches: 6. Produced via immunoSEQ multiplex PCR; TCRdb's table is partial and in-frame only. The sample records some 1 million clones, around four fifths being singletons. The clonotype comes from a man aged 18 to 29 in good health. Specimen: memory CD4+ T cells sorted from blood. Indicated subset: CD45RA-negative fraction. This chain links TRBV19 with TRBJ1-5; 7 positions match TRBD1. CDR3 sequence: CASSIRQGQSNQPQHF. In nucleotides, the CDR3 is TGTGCCAGTAGTATTAGACAGGGACAAAGCAATCAGCCCCAGCATTTT. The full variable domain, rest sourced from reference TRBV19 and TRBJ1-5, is DGGITQSPKYLFRKEGQNVTLSCEQNLNHDAMYWYRQDPGQGLRLIYYSQIVNDFQKGDIAEGYSVSREKKESFPLTVTSAQKNPTAFYLCASSIRQGQSNQPQHFGDGTRLSIL.